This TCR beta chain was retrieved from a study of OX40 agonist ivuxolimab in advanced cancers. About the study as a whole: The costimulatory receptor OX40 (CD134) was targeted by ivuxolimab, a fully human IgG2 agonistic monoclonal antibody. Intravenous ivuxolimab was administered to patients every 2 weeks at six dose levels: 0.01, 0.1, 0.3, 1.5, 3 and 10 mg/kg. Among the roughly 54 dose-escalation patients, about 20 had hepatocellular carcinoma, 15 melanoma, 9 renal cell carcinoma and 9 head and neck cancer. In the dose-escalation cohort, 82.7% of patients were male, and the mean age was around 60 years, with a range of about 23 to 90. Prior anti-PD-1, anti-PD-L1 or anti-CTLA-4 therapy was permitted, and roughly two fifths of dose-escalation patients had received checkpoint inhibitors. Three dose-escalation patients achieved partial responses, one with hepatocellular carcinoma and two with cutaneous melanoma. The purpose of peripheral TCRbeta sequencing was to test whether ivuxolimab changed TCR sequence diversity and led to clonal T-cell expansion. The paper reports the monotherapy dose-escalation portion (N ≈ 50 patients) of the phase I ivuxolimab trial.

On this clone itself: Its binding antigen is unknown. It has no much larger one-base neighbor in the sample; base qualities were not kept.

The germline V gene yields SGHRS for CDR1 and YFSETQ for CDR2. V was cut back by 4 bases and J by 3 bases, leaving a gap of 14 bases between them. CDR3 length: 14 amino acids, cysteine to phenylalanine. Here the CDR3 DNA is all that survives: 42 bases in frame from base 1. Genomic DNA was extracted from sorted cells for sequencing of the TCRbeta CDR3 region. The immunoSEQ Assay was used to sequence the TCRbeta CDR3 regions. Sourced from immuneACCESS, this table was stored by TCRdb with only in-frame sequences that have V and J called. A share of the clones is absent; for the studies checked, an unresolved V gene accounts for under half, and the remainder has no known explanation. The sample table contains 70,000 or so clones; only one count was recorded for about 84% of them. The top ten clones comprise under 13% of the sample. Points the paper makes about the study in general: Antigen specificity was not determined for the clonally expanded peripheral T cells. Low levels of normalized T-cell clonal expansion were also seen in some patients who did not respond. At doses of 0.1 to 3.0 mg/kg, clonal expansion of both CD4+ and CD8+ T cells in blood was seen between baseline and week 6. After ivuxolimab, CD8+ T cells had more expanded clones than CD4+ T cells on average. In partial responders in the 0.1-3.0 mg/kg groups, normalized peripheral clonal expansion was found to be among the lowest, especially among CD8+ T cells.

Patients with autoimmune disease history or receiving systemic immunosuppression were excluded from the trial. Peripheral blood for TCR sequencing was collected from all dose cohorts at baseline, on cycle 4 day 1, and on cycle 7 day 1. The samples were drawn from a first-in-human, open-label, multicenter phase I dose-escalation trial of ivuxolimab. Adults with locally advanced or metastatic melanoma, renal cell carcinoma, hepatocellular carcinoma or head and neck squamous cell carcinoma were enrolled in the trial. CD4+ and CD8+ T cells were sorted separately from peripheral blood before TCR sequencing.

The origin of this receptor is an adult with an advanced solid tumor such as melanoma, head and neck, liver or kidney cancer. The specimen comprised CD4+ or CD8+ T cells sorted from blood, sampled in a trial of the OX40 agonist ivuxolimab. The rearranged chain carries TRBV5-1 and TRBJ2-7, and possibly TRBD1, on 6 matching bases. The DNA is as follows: TGCGCCAGCAGCCGCCACGGACAGTACTACGAGCAGTACTTC. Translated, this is CASSRHGQYYEQYF.